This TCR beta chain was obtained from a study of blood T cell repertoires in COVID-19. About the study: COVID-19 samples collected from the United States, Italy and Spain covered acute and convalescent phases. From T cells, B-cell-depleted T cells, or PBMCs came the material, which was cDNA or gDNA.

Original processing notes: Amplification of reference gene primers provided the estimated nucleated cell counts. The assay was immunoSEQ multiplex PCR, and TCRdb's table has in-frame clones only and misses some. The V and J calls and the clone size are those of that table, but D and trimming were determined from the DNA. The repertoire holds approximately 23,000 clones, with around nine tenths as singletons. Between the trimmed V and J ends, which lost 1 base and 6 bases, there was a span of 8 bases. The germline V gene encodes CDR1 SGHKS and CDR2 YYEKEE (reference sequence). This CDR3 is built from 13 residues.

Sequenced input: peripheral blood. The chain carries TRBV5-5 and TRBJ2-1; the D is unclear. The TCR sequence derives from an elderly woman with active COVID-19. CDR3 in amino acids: CASSLNSVNEQFF. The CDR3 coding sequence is TGTGCCAGCAGCTTGAATTCAGTCAATGAGCAGTTCTTC.